The present TCR beta chain was sequenced within a study of response to subunit inactivated influenza vaccine. Regarding the study as a whole: It was the authors' suggestion that each seasonal influenza vaccination recruits few new T cells.

TCRdb passed the RT-PCR reads through MiXCR, listing each CDR3 protein once. The repertoire consists of about 530,000 distinct CDR3 sequences, with 10% to 15% occurring once and the leading ten covering under 15%. Trimming left V 0 bases short and J 7 bases short, with 15 bases between. Germline values: CDR1 ENHRY, CDR2 SYGVKD. CDR3 length: 16 residues. This clonotype was counted at least ten times. Its antigen is not known. The rearrangement uses TRBV10-3 and TRBJ1-4; D remains ambiguous. The sample was PBMCs from blood, taken more than 35 days after vaccination. This TCR derives from a man in his forties or fifties who received an inactivated influenza vaccine. In DNA form, the CDR3 reads TGTGCCATCAGTGAGTCGAGACCTCCTGGCGGTGAAAAACTGTTTTTT. As protein: CAISESRPPGGEKLFF.